This is a list of T cell receptor beta chains from one sample in a study of blood T cells in healthy people across ages. A single record per CDR3 protein comes from TCRdb applying MiXCR to the 5' RACE reads. The data hold some 700,000 distinct CDR3 sequences, with about 20% observed a single time. The sequenced sample was blood. The source of these receptors is a man aged 70-80 years in good health. CDR3s include the opening cysteine and the closing phenylalanine or tryptophan. D genes are given only for firm matches. Clone size is given for some rows only: seen once, a few or many times, or a class if the clone is expanded.

clone size: many; J gene: TRBJ2-5; D gene: .; V gene: TRBV11-2; CDR3 protein: CASSSIAALPGTQYF; CDR3 DNA: TGTGCCAGCAGCTCCATTGCCGCTTTGCCCGGGACCCAGTACTTC
clone size: .; J gene: TRBJ1-5; D gene: .; V gene: TRBV7-9; CDR3 protein: CASSLMDSNQPQHF; CDR3 DNA: TGTGCCAGCAGCTTAATGGACAGCAATCAGCCCCAGCATTTT
clone size: few; J gene: TRBJ2-5; D gene: .; V gene: TRBV6-2/TRBV6-3; CDR3 protein: CASSYYEKTQYF; CDR3 DNA: TGTGCCAGCAGTTATTACGAGAAGACCCAGTACTTC
clone size: few; J gene: TRBJ2-1; D gene: .; V gene: TRBV29-1; CDR3 protein: CSVPKEVTSSYNEQFF; CDR3 DNA: TGCAGCGTTCCCAAGGAGGTAACTAGCTCCTACAATGAGCAGTTCTTC
clone size: .; J gene: TRBJ2-4; D gene: .; V gene: TRBV18; CDR3 protein: CASSPQDSFKNIQYF; CDR3 DNA: TGTGCCAGCTCACCACAGGACAGTTTCAAAAACATTCAGTACTTC
clone size: .; J gene: TRBJ2-2; D gene: TRBD1; V gene: TRBV11-3; CDR3 protein: CASSLPGTGVNTGELFF; CDR3 DNA: TGTGCCAGCAGCCTTCCCGGGACAGGGGTGAACACCGGGGAGCTGTTTTTT
clone size: few; J gene: TRBJ1-1; D gene: .; V gene: TRBV11-2; CDR3 protein: CASSSQGKVEAFF; CDR3 DNA: TGTGCCAGCAGCTCCCAGGGCAAAGTGGAAGCTTTCTTT
clone size: .; J gene: TRBJ2-3; D gene: TRBD2; V gene: TRBV12-3/TRBV12-4; CDR3 protein: CASSLLAGMADTQYF; CDR3 DNA: TGTGCCAGCAGTCTACTAGCGGGGATGGCGGATACGCAGTATTTT
clone size: .; J gene: TRBJ2-1; D gene: TRBD2; V gene: TRBV7-3; CDR3 protein: CASSRSPSGNNEQSF; CDR3 DNA: TGTGCCAGCAGCAGATCCCCTAGCGGGAACAATGAGCAGTCCTTC
clone size: few; J gene: TRBJ1-1; D gene: TRBD1; V gene: TRBV6-1; CDR3 protein: CASSGQGAMRNTEAFF; CDR3 DNA: TGTGCCAGCAGTGGACAGGGCGCGATGAGGAACACTGAAGCTTTCTTT
clone size: .; J gene: TRBJ2-3; D gene: TRBD2; V gene: TRBV6-5; CDR3 protein: CASGYGLVDADAQYF; CDR3 DNA: TGTGCCAGCGGCTATGGACTAGTCGACGCAGATGCGCAGTATTTT
clone size: .; J gene: TRBJ2-5; D gene: .; V gene: TRBV30; CDR3 protein: CAWIPSVETQYF; CDR3 DNA: TGTGCCTGGATACCTAGCGTAGAGACCCAGTACTTC
clone size: .; J gene: TRBJ1-4; D gene: TRBD1; V gene: TRBV3-1; CDR3 protein: CASSQQGAEKLFF; CDR3 DNA: TGTGCCAGCAGCCAACAGGGGGCCGAAAAACTGTTTTTT
clone size: .; J gene: TRBJ2-1; D gene: .; V gene: TRBV30; CDR3 protein: CAWSANNEQFF; CDR3 DNA: TGTGCCTGGAGTGCAAACAATGAGCAGTTCTTC
clone size: .; J gene: TRBJ2-2; D gene: TRBD1; V gene: TRBV12-3/TRBV12-4; CDR3 protein: CASRTGTGLTGELFF; CDR3 DNA: TGTGCCAGCAGGACCGGGACAGGCCTCACCGGGGAGCTGTTTTTT
clone size: .; J gene: TRBJ1-4; D gene: .; V gene: TRBV7-2; CDR3 protein: CASSGGGKTTNEKLFF; CDR3 DNA: TGTGCCAGCAGTGGGGGGGGCAAGACAACTAATGAAAAACTGTTTTTT
clone size: .; J gene: TRBJ2-1; D gene: TRBD1; V gene: TRBV6-1; CDR3 protein: CASLNPGQGYNEQFF; CDR3 DNA: TGTGCCAGCCTCAACCCGGGACAGGGGTACAATGAGCAGTTCTTC
clone size: .; J gene: TRBJ2-5; D gene: .; V gene: TRBV28; CDR3 protein: CASATSWAETQYF; CDR3 DNA: TGTGCCAGCGCAACTAGCTGGGCGGAGACCCAGTACTTC
clone size: .; J gene: TRBJ2-3; D gene: TRBD2; V gene: TRBV4-1; CDR3 protein: CASSQVGLATDTQYF; CDR3 DNA: TGCGCCAGCAGCCAAGTCGGACTAGCAACAGATACGCAGTATTTT